Below, 6 T cell receptor beta chains from the same sample are listed, as sequenced in a study of T-cell reconstitution after alpha-beta-depleted transplantation in children. Researchers prepared the TCRbeta library using unique molecular identifiers, the study reports. TCRdb reprocessed the PCR reads with MiXCR, giving one entry per CDR3 protein. The data show hundreds of thousands of distinct CDR3 sequences, roughly 13% seen once. This specimen was PBMCs, mostly from graft donor cells, taken 360 days after TCRalphabeta/CD19-depleted stem cell transplant. All receptors derive from a male patient aged 10 to 17 who had a stem cell transplant for acute myeloid leukemia, so the T cells may come from the graft donor.

V gene TRBV11-2 combines with J gene TRBJ2-5; 10 positions agree with TRBD2. V was pared by 5 bases and J by 0 bases, with 15 bases of the junction left unmatched. The CDR3 has 19 amino acids. The germline V gene encodes CDR1 SGHAT and CDR2 FQNNGV. The chain's CDR3 is CASSPPGLARPPYQETQYF. DNA for the CDR3: TGTGCCAGCAGCCCCCCGGGACTAGCGAGGCCCCCTTACCAAGAGACCCAGTACTTC.

The V gene is TRBV5-1, the J gene TRBJ2-5; D remains unclear. CDR1 is SGHRS, CDR2 YFSETQ, per germline. The CDR3 totals 16 residues. V shed 4 bases and J shed 5 bases, with 21 bases lying between them. DNA of the CDR3: TGCGCCAGCAGCCGGATCGACAAAAGAACAACGGAGACCCAGTACTTC. It encodes CASSRIDKRTTETQYF. Full variable domain (missing parts from reference TRBV5-1 and TRBJ2-5): KAGVTQTPRYLIKTRGQQVTLSCSPISGHRSVSWYQQTPGQGLQFLFEYFSETQRNKGNFPGRFSGRQFSNSRSEMNVSTLELGDSALYLCASSRIDKRTTETQYFGPGTRLLVL.

This clonotype was seen a few times. The chain is built from TRBV14 and TRBJ2-1, with 9 bases lining up with TRBD1. CDR1 SGHDN and CDR2 FVKESK come from the germline V gene. This CDR3 has 16 amino acids. After removal of 2 bases from V and 5 bases from J, the junction contained 7 bases not matched to a gene. CDR3 nucleotide sequence: TGTGCCAGCAGCCAACGTACCGGGACAGGGAACAATGAGCAGTTCTTC. This sequence encodes CASSQRTGTGNNEQFF.

This sequence joins TRBV27 and TRBJ2-2; D is unresolved. Germline V gene lookup returns CDR1 MNHEY and CDR2 SMNVEV (reference sequence). V was pared by 2 bases and J by 1 base, with 11 bases between. The CDR3 sequence is 16 residues long. CDR3 sequence reads: CASSLLPTGNTGELFF. Here the CDR3 DNA reads TGTGCCAGCAGTTTACTCCCTACCGGGAACACCGGGGAGCTGTTTTTT.

The V and J genes are TRBV4-2 and TRBJ2-4, with a tentative D call TRBD1 (7 bases). Germline V gene data show CDR1 as LGHNA and CDR2 as YNFKEQ. The CDR3 is 17 amino acids. Deletions cut 4 bases from V and 0 bases from J, with 16 bases between. CDR3 amino acids: CASSLRQGGVAKNIQYF. The CDR3 nucleotides are TGTGCCAGCAGCCTTAGACAGGGCGGGGTAGCCAAAAACATTCAGTACTTC.

This chain connects TRBV11-3 to TRBJ2-1; TRBD2 agrees at 7 bases. This CDR3 is built from 17 residues. V was pared by 0 bases and J by 1 base, with 6 bases of the junction left unmatched. The germline V gene has CDR1 SGHNT and CDR2 YENEEA. The CDR3 loop reads CASSLDSLAASYNEQFF. The CDR3 DNA follows: TGTGCCAGCAGCTTAGATAGTCTAGCGGCTTCCTACAATGAGCAGTTCTTC.